Shown below are 18 T cell receptor beta chains from a single sample sequenced in a study of T cells after yellow fever vaccination (dated by TCRdb to between 2018 and 2021). The treatment or condition label of this sample denotes: live attenuated yellow fever vaccine strain. Preparation of the library involved 5' RACE. Data came from an Illumina NovaSeq 6000. TCRdb applied fastp at Q25 and MiXCR to the public reads, then kept only in-frame beta chains. All rows with the same CDR3 protein become a single entry with the most common DNA and genes. The sample table records 230,000 or so distinct CDR3 sequences; 3.6% of these occur just once. The ten largest make up around a fifth of the sample. Source: PBMCs, taken 15 days after the yellow fever booster vaccination. These receptors came from a man between 18 and 29 years old who received the YFV17D yellow fever vaccine.

This clonotype was observed at least ten times. The chain combines TRBV4-3 with TRBJ2-1, with TRBD2 matching 8 bases. Germline CDR1 and CDR2: LGHNA and YSLEER. V trimming: 0 bases; J trimming: 5 bases; junction bases outside the gene matches: 9. The CDR3 sequence is 17 residues long. The CDR3: CASSQDGLAGGDNEQFF. The CDR3 DNA follows: TGCGCCAGCAGCCAAGACGGTCTCGCGGGGGGCGACAATGAGCAGTTCTTC.

In its sample, this clonotype was seen many times. This chain links TRBV25-1 with TRBJ1-6; possibly TRBD1 for D (5 bases). CDR3 length equals 13 residues. The V gene's germline CDR1 is MGHDK and CDR2 SYGVNS. Trimming took 4 bases from V and 14 from J, leaving 15 bases between them. The CDR3 coding sequence is TGTGCCAGCAGTGCCGGGACCTCCATCACCCTCCACTTT. It codes for CASSAGTSITLHF.

This clonotype was seen at least ten times. The chain employs TRBV7-9 and TRBJ1-1, with TRBD1 as a possible D gene (5 bases). Germline V CDR1 and CDR2: SEHNR, FQNEAQ (reference sequence). The germline V and J ends were trimmed by 3 bases and 7 bases, with 9 bases remaining between them. There are 12 residues in the CDR3. The CDR3 loop is CASSFGTLEAFF. CDR3 bases: TGTGCCAGCAGCTTCGGGACGCTTGAAGCTTTCTTT.

This clonotype was picked up many times. The J gene is TRBJ1-2, the V gene TRBV7-2, with unresolved D. Germline V lookup: CDR1 SGHTA, CDR2 FQGNSA. The CDR3 sequence is 14 residues long. The ends were cut back, 3 bases at V and 0 bases at J, with 8 bases in the middle. DNA for the CDR3: TGTGCCAGCAGCTTTGACCGAGCTAACTATGGCTACACCTTC. This translates into CASSFDRANYGYTF.

This clonotype was detected ten times or more. The chain uses TRBV5-1 and TRBJ2-5, with D tentatively TRBD2 (6 bases). Deletions cut 5 bases from V and 7 bases from J, with 18 bases between. The CDR3 contains 14 residues. CDR1 SGHRS and CDR2 YFSETQ come from the germline V gene. As DNA, the CDR3 is TGCGCCAGCAGTTTTGGCCCGGGGGAAGGGACCCAGTACTTC. It codes for CASSFGPGEGTQYF.

This clonotype was detected many times. The chain has TRBV5-1 and TRBJ2-4; possibly TRBD1 for D (5 bases). V was cut by 4 bases and J by 5 bases, with 16 bases left in between. This CDR3 has 15 amino acids. Germline V gene data show CDR1 as SGHRS and CDR2 as YFSETQ. DNA for the CDR3: TGCGCCAGCAGCACCCTGGGGCTAGGCGAAAACATTCAGTACTTC. This sequence encodes CASSTLGLGENIQYF.

This clonotype was seen ten or more times. This chain links TRBV20-1 with TRBJ2-7, with no clear D. CDR3 length: 13 amino acids. Germline V CDR1 and CDR2: DFQATT, SNEGSKA (reference sequence). V lost 3 bases, J lost 2 bases, and 11 bases lay in between. CDR3 protein: CSASTGRAYEQYF. CDR3 nucleotides: TGCAGTGCTAGCACTGGAAGGGCCTACGAGCAGTACTTC.

This clonotype was counted ten times or more. This chain joins TRBV11-2 and TRBJ2-7; 7 positions match TRBD1. Germline lookup yields CDR1 SGHAT and CDR2 FQNNGV. This CDR3 contains 14 residues. The V gene end was trimmed by 4 bases and the J gene end by 0 bases; junction bases not matched to a gene: 3. For the CDR3, the DNA is TGTGCCAGCAGCTCGGGACAGTTCTCCTACGAGCAGTACTTC. Translated, it gives CASSSGQFSYEQYF.

This clonotype was recorded at least ten times. The V and J genes are TRBV7-2 and TRBJ1-1, with a tentative D call TRBD1 (5 bases). Trimming took 6 bases from V and 4 from J, leaving 9 bases between them. This CDR3 region has 12 residues. The germline V gene encodes CDR1 SGHTA and CDR2 FQGNSA. The CDR3 region has the DNA TGTGCCAGCAGTAAAAGGGGCACTGAAGCTTTCTTT. It yields the protein CASSKRGTEAFF.

This clonotype was observed at least ten times. The J gene is TRBJ1-6, the V gene TRBV5-1; D gene unclear. This CDR3 has 15 residues. Looked up from germline, CDR1 is SGHRS and CDR2 is YFSETQ. V was clipped by 0 bases and J by 8 bases, with 12 bases between them. The CDR3 loop reads CASSLEGQSHSPLHF. The DNA for the CDR3 is TGCGCCAGCAGCTTGGAAGGGCAGTCACATTCACCCCTCCACTTT.

The V and J genes are TRBV7-7 and TRBJ2-1; D may be TRBD2 (7 bases). CDR3 length equals 15 residues. In germline, CDR1 is SSHAT, CDR2 FNYEAQ (reference sequence). Trimming stripped 6 bases from V and 7 bases from J, with 19 bases between. The DNA for the CDR3 is TGTGCCAGCAGGATAGGGGGGGGGGCCGTAAATGAGCAGTTCTTC. This translates into CASRIGGGAVNEQFF.

This clonotype was observed at least ten times. V gene TRBV2 combines with J gene TRBJ2-1; perhaps D is TRBD1 or TRBD2 (5 bases each). The V end lost 6 bases, the J end lost 2 bases, and 14 bases lay between the germline ends. This CDR3 contains 15 residues. In germline, CDR1 is SNHLY, CDR2 FYNNEI. The CDR3 nucleotides are TGTGCCAGCAGCCGGGGCCTAGCAGCCTACAATGAGCAGTTCTTC. Protein: CASSRGLAAYNEQFF. Full variable domain (outside the CDR3, taken from reference TRBV2 and TRBJ2-1): EPEVTQTPSHQVTQMGQEVILRCVPISNHLYFYWYRQILGQKVEFLVSFYNNEISEKSEIFDDQFSVERPDGSNFTLKIRSTKLEDSAMYFCASSRGLAAYNEQFFGPGTRLTVL.

This clonotype came up many times. V is TRBV5-1 and J is TRBJ2-3; TRBD1 matches 8 bases. CDR3 size: 18 residues. CDR1 and CDR2 from the germline V gene are SGHRS and YFSETQ. Trimming removed 0 bases from V and 8 bases from J; junction bases left unmatched: 17. The DNA for the CDR3 is TGCGCCAGCAGCTTGGGCCCCCGGACAGGGCCCCGGTCGAGTACGCAGTATTTT. It is translated as CASSLGPRTGPRSSTQYF. Variable domain in full (rest from reference TRBV5-1 and TRBJ2-3): KAGVTQTPRYLIKTRGQQVTLSCSPISGHRSVSWYQQTPGQGLQFLFEYFSETQRNKGNFPGRFSGRQFSNSRSEMNVSTLELGDSALYLCASSLGPRTGPRSSTQYFGPGTRLTVL.

This clonotype was observed at least ten times. The chain uses TRBV7-2 and TRBJ2-2; D unresolved. CDR3 size: 15 residues. V lost 0 bases to trimming and J lost 7 bases, with 12 bases between them. CDR1 is SGHTA, CDR2 FQGNSA, per germline. The CDR3, as DNA: TGTGCCAGCAGCTTAGCGGCCAGCGAAGGCGGGGAGCTGTTTTTT. This codes for CASSLAASEGGELFF.

This clonotype showed up many times. The rearrangement joins TRBV3-2 to TRBJ2-2. TRBV3-2 is shown as a pseudogene. The CDR3 runs to 13 residues. In DNA form, the CDR3 reads TGTGCCAGCAGCCCGTGGGGTGAGGGGGAGCTGTTTTTT. It yields the protein CASSPWGEGELFF.

This clonotype was detected ten times or more. V is TRBV6-5 and J is TRBJ2-7, with 9 positions matching TRBD1. The J segment lost 7 bases and the V segment lost 5 bases, leaving 9 bases of the junction unmatched. Germline lookup yields CDR1 MNHEY and CDR2 SVGAGI. The CDR3 has 14 residues. The CDR3 sequence: CASSPGQGVGEQYV. In nucleotides, the CDR3 is TGTGCCAGCAGTCCGGGACAGGGAGTGGGAGAGCAGTACGTC.

This clonotype was counted at least ten times. This chain connects TRBV10-3 to TRBJ2-2; 13 bases match TRBD2. The CDR3 is 16 amino acids. V dropped 2 bases and J dropped 3; count of bases not matched to a gene: 0. Germline-derived CDR1 and CDR2 are ENHRY and SYGVKD. Here the CDR3 DNA reads TGTGCCATCAGTGAGACTAGCGGGGGGGACACCGGGGAGCTGTTTTTT. It codes for CAISETSGGDTGELFF.

This clonotype was seen ten or more times. The rearrangement uses TRBV20-1 and TRBJ2-7, with D possibly matching TRBD1 (7 bases). CDR3 length: 13 residues. Germline V gene sequence: CDR1 DFQATT, CDR2 SNEGSKA (reference sequence). The V and J ends lost 3 bases and 4 bases respectively, with 13 bases between them. CDR3: CSARGGQPYEQYV. The CDR3 DNA reads TGCAGTGCTAGGGGGGGACAGCCGTACGAGCAGTACGTC.